These 24 T cell receptor beta chains came from one sample sequenced in a study of T cell responses to AZD1222 COVID-19 vaccine. The method was immunoSEQ multiplex PCR; TCRdb's version includes in-frame clones alone and lacks a portion of them. The sample has about 150,000 clones, around 92% seen once. The material sequenced was peripheral blood, taken on day 0 of AZD1222 vaccination. Source of these receptors: an adult in good health.

Only one count was recorded for this clone. The chain links TRBV27 to TRBJ2-7, with TRBD1 identical over 7 bases. The V gene's germline CDR1 is MNHEY and CDR2 SMNVEV (reference sequence). V shed 3 bases, J shed 3 bases, and the junction held 8 bases outside the gene matches. CDR3 length: 15 amino acids. CDR3 sequence reads: CASSLSTGSFYEQYF. The CDR3 nucleotides are TGTGCCAGCAGTTTGTCGACAGGGTCGTTCTACGAGCAGTACTTC.

The rearrangement joins TRBV6-5 to TRBJ1-1, with D uncertain. The V end was cut by 0 bases, the J end by 6 bases, with 11 bases between. This CDR3 has 14 residues. Germline assignment: CDR1 MNHEY and CDR2 SVGAGI. The chain's CDR3 is CASSYSWSVAEAFF. The DNA of the CDR3 is TGTGCCAGCAGTTACTCGTGGTCCGTGGCTGAAGCTTTCTTT.

The chain links TRBV2 to TRBJ1-5, with 9 nucleotides matching TRBD1. The V and J ends lost 3 bases and 2 bases, in that order; junction bases with no gene match: 5. Germline V gene data show CDR1 as SNHLY and CDR2 as FYNNEI. The CDR3 is made up of 16 amino acids. The CDR3 reads CASSDWRTGGNQPQHF. The DNA for the CDR3 is TGTGCCAGCAGTGACTGGCGGACAGGGGGCAATCAGCCCCAGCATTTT.

V gene TRBV24-1 combines with J gene TRBJ2-7, with D unclear. The CDR3 has 14 amino acids. With 12 bases removed from V and 1 base from J, the gap between germline ends came to 18 bases. The germline CDR1 and CDR2 sequences are KGHDR and SFDVKD. CDR3 sequence (DNA): TGTGCCCCAACAGTCGAGTATTCGTCCTACGAGCAGTACTTC. This gives the protein CAPTVEYSSYEQYF.

This clone was observed a single time. The chain employs TRBV29-1 and TRBJ1-4; D possibly corresponds to TRBD1 (5 bases). CDR1 and CDR2 (germline): SQVTM, ANQGSEA. With 4 bases removed from V and 8 bases from J, the gap between germline ends came to 14 bases. The CDR3 runs to 13 residues. The CDR3 protein is CSVGQTHDEKLFF. CDR3 DNA sequence: TGCAGCGTTGGACAGACCCATGACGAAAAACTGTTTTTT.

The V call is TRBV9, the J call TRBJ1-1; D gene ambiguous. V was clipped by 0 bases and J by 10 bases, with 13 bases between them. Germline-derived CDR1 and CDR2 are SGDLS and YYNGEE. The CDR3 runs 13 residues. The chain's CDR3 is CASSVAEGPAAFF. CDR3 nucleotide sequence: TGTGCCAGCAGCGTAGCAGAAGGGCCTGCAGCTTTCTTT.

This chain links TRBV7-2 with TRBJ1-1; the D gene is possibly TRBD1 (6 bases). Germline assignment: CDR1 SGHTA and CDR2 FQGNSA. The V end lost 8 bases, the J end lost 0 bases, and 16 bases lay between the germline ends. CDR3 length: 15 residues. CDR3 residues: CASFLTGQLNTEAFF. CDR3 sequence (DNA): TGTGCCAGCTTTCTTACCGGACAGCTGAACACTGAAGCTTTCTTT.

The V gene is TRBV7-2, the J gene TRBJ2-2, with a tentative D call TRBD1 (6 bases). Trimming took 8 bases from V and 2 from J, leaving 12 bases between them. Germline CDR1 is SGHTA and CDR2 is FQGNSA. The CDR3 has 14 residues. The CDR3 nucleotides read TGTGCCAGCCGGCGGACAGTCAACACCGGGGAGCTGTTTTTT. Translation gives CASRRTVNTGELFF.

This CDR3 reads CASSSLGNSPLHF. In nucleotides, the CDR3 is TGCGCCAGCAGCTCCCTAGGGAATTCACCCCTCCACTTT. The chain employs TRBV5-1 and TRBJ1-6, with D unclear. V was pared by 3 bases and J by 7 bases, with 8 bases between. CDR1 and CDR2 from the germline V gene are SGHRS and YFSETQ. The length of the CDR3 is 13 residues.

This sequence joins TRBV20-1 and TRBJ1-2; D unresolved. Trimming removed 5 bases from V and 10 bases from J, with 14 bases in between. Germline CDR1 and CDR2: DFQATT and SNEGSKA (reference sequence). The CDR3 is 11 residues long. The CDR3 spells CSAYMVNTYTF. The CDR3 DNA sequence: TGCAGTGCTTACATGGTTAATACCTACACCTTC.

This chain links TRBV4-1 with TRBJ2-1, with TRBD1 matching over 7 bases. Germline assignment: CDR1 MGHRA and CDR2 YSYEKL. The CDR3 runs 14 residues. V gave up 4 bases and J gave up 4 bases; unmatched junction bases: 4. The DNA of the CDR3 is TGCGCCAGCAGCCGGGACAGCCCTTACAATGAGCAGTTCTTC. The encoded protein is CASSRDSPYNEQFF.

The chain couples TRBV3-1 (or the pseudogene TRBV3-2) to TRBJ1-1, with 7 bases fitting TRBD1. The CDR3 has 14 residues. With 1 base clipped from V and 7 bases from J, the junction kept 6 bases outside the gene matches. Germline lookup yields CDR1 LGHDT and CDR2 YNNKEL (reference sequence). The CDR3 loop reads CASSQADRVGEAFF. The CDR3 DNA reads as TGTGCCAGCAGCCAAGCTGACAGGGTGGGTGAAGCTTTCTTT.

The rearrangement links TRBV27 to TRBJ2-6; 11 positions match TRBD2. The CDR3 contains 16 residues. From germline, CDR1 is MNHEY and CDR2 SMNVEV (reference sequence). With 3 bases clipped from V and 3 bases from J, the junction kept 1 base outside the gene matches. The CDR3 DNA reads as TGTGCCAGCAGTTTTAGCGGGAGGGTTGGGGCCAACGTCCTGACTTTC. This gives the protein CASSFSGRVGANVLTF.

V and J are TRBV10-1 and TRBJ1-5, with TRBD1 as a possible D gene (5 bases). V shed 0 bases and J shed 0 bases, with 12 bases lying between them. The CDR3 is made up of 17 amino acids. Germline V gene data show CDR1 as WNHNN and CDR2 as SYGVQD (reference sequence). CDR3 loop: CASSESVRRDSNQPQHF. CDR3 in DNA: TGCGCCAGCAGTGAGTCGGTCCGCAGGGATAGCAATCAGCCCCAGCATTTT.

The chain is built from TRBV6-6 and TRBJ2-3, with 8 positions matching TRBD1. V was clipped by 5 bases and J by 2 bases; unmatched bases: 12. The CDR3 consists of 17 residues. In germline, CDR1 is MNHNY, CDR2 SVGAGI (reference sequence). The CDR3 region has the DNA TGTGCCAGCAGTCAGGACAGGGATAGATTCCTCACAGATACGCAGTATTTT. Its protein product is CASSQDRDRFLTDTQYF.

The J gene is TRBJ1-2, the V gene TRBV29-1; D gene unclear. Germline V gives CDR1 SQVTM, CDR2 ANQGSEA. V was trimmed by 0 bases and J by 8 bases, leaving 10 bases between them. This CDR3 spans 12 amino acids. The CDR3 here is CSVEDRNEGYTF. The CDR3 coding sequence is TGCAGCGTTGAAGATCGGAACGAGGGCTACACCTTC.

The chain recombines TRBV20-1 with TRBJ1-1; no definite D call. The CDR3 extends over 11 amino acids. Germline lookup yields CDR1 DFQATT and CDR2 SNEGSKA (reference sequence). Trimming stripped 3 bases from V and 11 bases from J, with 13 bases between. As DNA, the CDR3 is TGCAGTGCTAGGAATCAGAGGAATGCTTTCTTT. It encodes CSARNQRNAFF.

The rearrangement joins TRBV7-2 to TRBJ1-1, with D tentatively TRBD1 (6 bases). V was cut by 5 bases and J by 1 base, with 17 bases left in between. The CDR3 is made up of 16 amino acids. Germline CDR1 is SGHTA and CDR2 is FQGNSA. CDR3 sequence reads: CASSAFTGYENTEAFF. CDR3 DNA sequence: TGTGCCAGCAGCGCTTTTACAGGGTATGAGAACACTGAAGCTTTCTTT.

This clone was detected only once. V and J are TRBV19 and TRBJ2-3; no firm D call. The V gene lost 1 base and the J gene lost 3 bases, with 11 bases spanning the gap. CDR3 size: 15 residues. The germline V gene encodes CDR1 LNHDA and CDR2 SQIVND (reference sequence). CDR3 in DNA: TGTGCCAGTAGTATAGTTGTGGCGAGGACAGATACGCAGTATTTT. Amino acid sequence: CASSIVVARTDTQYF.

This chain uses TRBV9 with TRBJ1-1, with D perhaps TRBD1 (5 bases). The CDR3 loop spans 16 amino acids. Trimming removed 0 bases from V and 4 bases from J, with 16 bases in between. Germline values: CDR1 SGDLS, CDR2 YYNGEE. DNA for the CDR3: TGTGCCAGCAGCGTAGTTGGACACCCGGGGCCCACTGAAGCTTTCTTT. Its protein is CASSVVGHPGPTEAFF. The full variable domain, in which reference TRBV9 and TRBJ1-1 provide the parts outside the CDR3, is DSGVTQTPKHLITATGQRVTLRCSPRSGDLSVYWYQQSLDQGLQFLIQYYNGEERAKGNILERFSAQQFPDLHSELNLSSLELGDSALYFCASSVVGHPGPTEAFFGQGTRLTVV.

J is TRBJ2-1 and V is TRBV9; 10 bases are shared with TRBD2. Germline CDR1 is SGDLS and CDR2 is YYNGEE. This CDR3 is 18 amino acids long. The V segment lost 3 bases and the J segment 4 bases; nucleotides outside the gene matches: 13. The CDR3, as DNA: TGTGCCAGCAGCGGAGCGGGGGGGCCGGATCTCCTTTACAATGAGCAGTTCTTC. Its translation: CASSGAGGPDLLYNEQFF.

The J gene is TRBJ2-3, the V gene TRBV5-6; 7 nucleotides align to TRBD1. This CDR3 has 16 amino acids. The germline gives CDR1 SGHDT, CDR2 YYEEEE. Trimming cost V 2 bases and J 0 bases; bases outside gene matches: 6. The CDR3 loop is CASSLGGPLSTDTQYF. Written as DNA, the CDR3 is TGTGCCAGCAGCTTAGGGGGCCCCTTAAGCACAGATACGCAGTATTTT. Supplemented by reference TRBV5-6 and TRBJ2-3, the full variable domain reads DAGVTQSPTHLIKTRGQQVTLRCSPKSGHDTVSWYQQALGQGPQFIFQYYEEEERQRGNFPDRFSGHQFPNYSSELNVNALLLGDSALYLCASSLGGPLSTDTQYFGPGTRLTVL.

CDR3 region: CASSSEGAPQHF. CDR3 nucleotides: TGTGCCAGCAGCTCAGAGGGGGCCCCCCAGCATTTT. The chain has TRBV7-2 and TRBJ1-5; TRBD1 agrees at 7 bases. From germline, CDR1 is SGHTA and CDR2 FQGNSA. CDR3 length: 12 amino acids. The trim removed 4 bases at V and 10 bases at J, leaving 4 bases unmatched.

The table lists this clone with a count of one. V and J are TRBV19 and TRBJ2-2, with D maybe TRBD2 (5 bases). The CDR3 covers 14 residues. Germline V gives CDR1 LNHDA, CDR2 SQIVND (reference sequence). V lost 0 bases and J lost 5, with 7 bases in between. DNA for the CDR3: TGTGCCAGTAGTATAGATCGGGGAACCGGGGAGCTGTTTTTT. Its translation is CASSIDRGTGELFF.